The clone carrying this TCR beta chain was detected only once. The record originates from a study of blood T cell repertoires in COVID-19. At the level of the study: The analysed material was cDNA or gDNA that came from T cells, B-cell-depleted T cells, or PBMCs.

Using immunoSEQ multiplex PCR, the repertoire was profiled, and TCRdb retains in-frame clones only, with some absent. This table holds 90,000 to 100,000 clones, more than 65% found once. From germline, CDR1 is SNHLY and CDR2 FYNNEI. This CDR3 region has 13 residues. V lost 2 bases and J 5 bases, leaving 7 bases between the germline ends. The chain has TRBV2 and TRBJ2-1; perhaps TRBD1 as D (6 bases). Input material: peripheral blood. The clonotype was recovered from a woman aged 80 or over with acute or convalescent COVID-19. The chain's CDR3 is CASSEQGNNEQFF. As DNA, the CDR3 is TGTGCCAGCAGTGAACAGGGGAACAATGAGCAGTTCTTC.